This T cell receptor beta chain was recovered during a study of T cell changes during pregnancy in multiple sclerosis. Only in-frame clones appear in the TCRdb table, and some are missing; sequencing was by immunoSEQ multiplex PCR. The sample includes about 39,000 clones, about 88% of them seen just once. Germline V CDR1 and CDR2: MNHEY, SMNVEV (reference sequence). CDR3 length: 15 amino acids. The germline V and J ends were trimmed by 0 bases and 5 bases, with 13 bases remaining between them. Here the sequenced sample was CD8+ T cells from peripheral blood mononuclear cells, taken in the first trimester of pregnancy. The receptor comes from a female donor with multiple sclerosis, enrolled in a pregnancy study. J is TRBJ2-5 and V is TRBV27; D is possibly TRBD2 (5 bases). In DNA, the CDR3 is TGTGCCAGCAGTTTATCTTCCGGGGTCGGGGAGACCCAGTACTTC. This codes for CASSLSSGVGETQYF.